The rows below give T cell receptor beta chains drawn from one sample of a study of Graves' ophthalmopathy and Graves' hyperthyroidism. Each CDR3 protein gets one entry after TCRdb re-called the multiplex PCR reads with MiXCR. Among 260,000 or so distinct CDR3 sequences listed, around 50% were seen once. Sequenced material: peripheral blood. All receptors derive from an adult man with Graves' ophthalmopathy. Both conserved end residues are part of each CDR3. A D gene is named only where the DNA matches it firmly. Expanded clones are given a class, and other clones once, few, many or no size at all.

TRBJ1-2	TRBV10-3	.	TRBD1	TGTGCCAGCAGTTACCCGACAGGGGTAGATAATCATGGCTACACCTTC	CASSYPTGVDNHGYTF
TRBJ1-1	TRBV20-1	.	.	TGCAGTGCCCCACGACAGTTGAACACTGAAGCTTTCTTT	CSAPRQLNTEAFF
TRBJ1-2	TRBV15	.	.	TGTGCCACCAGCAGAGAACACGGGCCCTCAACGTATGGCTACACCTTC	CATSREHGPSTYGYTF
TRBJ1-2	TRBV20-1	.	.	TGCAGTGCTAGAGCCGGCGGGGGCACGGTTGGCTACACCTTC	CSARAGGGTVGYTF
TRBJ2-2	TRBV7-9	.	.	TGTGCCAGCAGCTGGAGTGGAACCGGGGAGCTGTTTTTT	CASSWSGTGELFF
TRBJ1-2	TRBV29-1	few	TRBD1	TGCAGCGTTAGGACAGGGGTGGACACCTTC	CSVRTGVDTF
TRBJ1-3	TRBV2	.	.	TGTGCCAGCAGTGAAGAAGCGGCGGCTAATACCATATATTTT	CASSEEAAANTIYF
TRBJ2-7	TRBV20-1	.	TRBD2	TGCAGTGCTAGAGGGATTCCGGGGACTAGCGGGAATGTCGGGCAGTACTTC	CSARGIPGTSGNVGQYF
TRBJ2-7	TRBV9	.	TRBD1	TGTGCCAGCAGCCGGATTCCGGGACAGATCTACGAGCAGTACTTC	CASSRIPGQIYEQYF
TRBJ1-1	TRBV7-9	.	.	TGTGCCAGCAGCTTGGGGGTGAACACTGCTTTCTTT	CASSLGVNTAFF
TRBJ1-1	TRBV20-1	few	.	TGCAGTGCTAGAGATAATACAGGGATTGGAGCTTTCTTT	CSARDNTGIGAFF
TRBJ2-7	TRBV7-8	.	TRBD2	TGTGCCAGCAGCTTAGTCCTAGCGGGAGAGGGGGAGCAGTACTTC	CASSLVLAGEGEQYF
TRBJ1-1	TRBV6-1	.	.	TGTGCCAGCAGTGAAAGGGAGAACACTGAAGCTTTCTTT	CASSERENTEAFF
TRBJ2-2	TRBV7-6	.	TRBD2	TGTGCCAGCTCACCGTCGATAGCGGGAGACGACACCGGGGAGCTGTTTTTT	CASSPSIAGDDTGELFF
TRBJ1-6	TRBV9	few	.	TGTGCCAGCTGGTGGACCGAGGATTCACCCCTCCACTTT	CASWWTEDSPLHF
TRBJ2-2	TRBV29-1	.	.	TGCAGCATGGGCATCGAGGGCGGGGAGCTGTTTTTT	CSMGIEGGELFF